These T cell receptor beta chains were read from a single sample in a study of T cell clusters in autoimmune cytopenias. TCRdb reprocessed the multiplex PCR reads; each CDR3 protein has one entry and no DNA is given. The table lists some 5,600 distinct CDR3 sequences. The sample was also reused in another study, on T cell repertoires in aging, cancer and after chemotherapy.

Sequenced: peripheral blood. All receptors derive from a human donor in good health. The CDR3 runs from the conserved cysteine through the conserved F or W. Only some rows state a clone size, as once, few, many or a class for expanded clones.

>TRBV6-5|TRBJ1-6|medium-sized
CASSQSRTGAASPLHF
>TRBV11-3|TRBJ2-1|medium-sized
CASSGGGLREQFF
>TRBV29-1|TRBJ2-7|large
CSVAEVAYEQYF
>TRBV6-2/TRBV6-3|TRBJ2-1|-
CASSLSESPSYNEQFF
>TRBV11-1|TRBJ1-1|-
CASSGRLQMNTEAFF
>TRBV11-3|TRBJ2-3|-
CASSLGLGGASDTQYF
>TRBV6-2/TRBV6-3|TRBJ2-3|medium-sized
CASTDDRGGTDTQYF
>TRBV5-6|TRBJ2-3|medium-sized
CASSSGQYDTQYF
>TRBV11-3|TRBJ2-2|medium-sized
CASTLYPTSGGLSTGELFF
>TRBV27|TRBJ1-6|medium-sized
CASSEGNSPLHF
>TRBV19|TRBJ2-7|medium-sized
CASALGFSYEQYF
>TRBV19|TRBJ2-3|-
CASSSEDTQYF
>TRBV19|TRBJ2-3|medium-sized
CASSIRAGGPDTQYF
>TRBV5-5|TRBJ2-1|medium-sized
CASSPPPGAGAHEQFF
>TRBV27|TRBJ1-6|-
CASSANPPGQGTPLHF
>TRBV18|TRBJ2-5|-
CASSPDHGGETQYF
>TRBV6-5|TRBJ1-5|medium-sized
CASSLGQFNQPQHF
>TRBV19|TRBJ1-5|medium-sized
CASKPAAGNQPQHF
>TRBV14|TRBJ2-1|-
CASSQDFRRSAEQFF
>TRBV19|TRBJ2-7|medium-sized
CASSRNIGASIGEQYF
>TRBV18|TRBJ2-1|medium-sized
CASSPTSANEQFF
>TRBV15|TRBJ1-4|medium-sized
CATSRVGEKLFF
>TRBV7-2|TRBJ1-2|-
CASSSAFSGVYGYTF
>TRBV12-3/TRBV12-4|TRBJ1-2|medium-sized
CASSLEGARGYTF
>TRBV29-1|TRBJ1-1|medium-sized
CSVKTAVNTEAFF
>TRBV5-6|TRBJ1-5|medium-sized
CASSSDRGRNQPQHF
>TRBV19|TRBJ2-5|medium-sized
CASRLLAGPVGTQYF
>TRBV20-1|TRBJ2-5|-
CSATPASHGGETQYF
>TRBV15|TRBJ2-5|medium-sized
CATSRDGTGFTETQYF
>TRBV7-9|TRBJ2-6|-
CASTPGQGYGGANVLTF
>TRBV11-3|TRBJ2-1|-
CASSFRAGHSEQFF
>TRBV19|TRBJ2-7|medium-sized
CASSPSSYEQYF
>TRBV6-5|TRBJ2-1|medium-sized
CASQSAGHSEQFF
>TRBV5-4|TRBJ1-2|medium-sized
CATGGWDYGYTF
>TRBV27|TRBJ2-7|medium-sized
CASSPTMTSGGSSEQYF
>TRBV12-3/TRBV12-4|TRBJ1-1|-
CASSPRQQGAEAFF
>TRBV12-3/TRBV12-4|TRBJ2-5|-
CASSLGQLQETQYF
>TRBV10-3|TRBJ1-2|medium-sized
CAISPQGTHGYTF
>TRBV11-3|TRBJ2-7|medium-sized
CASSFSGNEQYF
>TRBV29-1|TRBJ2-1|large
CSVEGLAYNEQFF
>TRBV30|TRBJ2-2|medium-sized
CAWSVGLARSGELFF
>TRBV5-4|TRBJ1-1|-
CASSPRGDTEAFF
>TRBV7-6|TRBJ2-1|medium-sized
CASSERPRGQYNEQFF
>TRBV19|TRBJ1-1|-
CASSMEQRGNEAFF